This TCR beta chain was found in a study of shared clonotypes between healthy human individuals. The overall study: Ranging from 18 to 49 in age, donors were a couple of women and a few men.

The table lists this clone with many counts. Genomic DNA belonging to each subset was distributed in equal measure over several immunoSEQ plates. The method was immunoSEQ multiplex PCR; TCRdb's version includes in-frame clones alone and lacks a portion of them. The table shows 450,000 to 500,000 clones, with 70% to 85% occurring only once. The healthy adult donors were HIV-negative and reported no recent acute infections or vaccinations. The germline V gene has CDR1 MNHEY and CDR2 SMNVEV (reference sequence). J was trimmed by 3 bases and V by 8 bases; bases with no gene match: 6. The CDR3 has 14 residues.

The sample consisted of PBMCs. The chain carries TRBV27 and TRBJ2-2, with 7 positions matching TRBD1. This TCR came from a middle-aged woman in good health. Some clones in this sample may be carry-over from other donors' samples. This CDR3 is CASGRDSHTGELFF. The CDR3 coding sequence is TGTGCCAGCGGACGGGACAGCCACACCGGGGAGCTGTTTTTT.